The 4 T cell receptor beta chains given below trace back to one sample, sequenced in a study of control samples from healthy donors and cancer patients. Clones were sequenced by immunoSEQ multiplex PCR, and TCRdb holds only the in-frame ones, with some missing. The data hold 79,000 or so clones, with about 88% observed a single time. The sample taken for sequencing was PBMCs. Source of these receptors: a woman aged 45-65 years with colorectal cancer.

CDR3 DNA: TGTGCCACCAGCGACCTCTGGACAGGGGATTACTATGGCTACACCTTC. Amino acid sequence: CATSDLWTGDYYGYTF. The rearrangement links TRBV15 to TRBJ1-2, with 9 bases fitting TRBD1. CDR3 length equals 16 residues. The V gene end was trimmed by 5 bases and the J gene end by 3 bases; junction bases not matched to a gene: 10. Germline V lookup: CDR1 LNHNV, CDR2 YYDKDF (reference sequence). Together with reference TRBV15 and TRBJ1-2, the CDR3 gives the full variable domain: DAMVIQNPRYQVTQFGKPVTLSCSQTLNHNVMYWYQQKSSQAPKLLFHYYDKDFNNEADTPDNFQSRRPNTSFCFLDIRSPGLGDTAMYLCATSDLWTGDYYGYTFGSGTRLTVV.

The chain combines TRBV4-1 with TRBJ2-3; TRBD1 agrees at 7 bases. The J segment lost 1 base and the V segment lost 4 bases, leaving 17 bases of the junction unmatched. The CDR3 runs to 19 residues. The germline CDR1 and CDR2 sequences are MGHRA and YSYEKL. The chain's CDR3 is CASSRPKVPTDRGTDTQYF. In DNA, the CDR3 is TGCGCCAGCAGCCGACCGAAAGTCCCAACAGACAGGGGCACAGATACGCAGTATTTT.

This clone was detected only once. The CDR3 DNA reads as TGTGCCAGCAGTTTAAGGCTTGACACCGGGGAGCTGTTTTTT. It encodes CASSLRLDTGELFF. V and J are TRBV27 and TRBJ2-2; D unclear. Germline V gene sequence: CDR1 MNHEY, CDR2 SMNVEV (reference sequence). The length of the CDR3 is 14 residues. Trimming removed 2 bases from V and 3 bases from J, with 7 bases in between.

The CDR3 nucleotides are TGTGCCAGCTCACTCCAGCCCGTGGGCGAAGCTTTCTTT. It encodes CASSLQPVGEAFF. This rearrangement joins TRBV18 to TRBJ1-1, with no clear D. The CDR3 consists of 13 residues. Trimming removed 4 bases at V and 8 bases at J, with 14 bases between. Germline V gene data show CDR1 as KGHSH and CDR2 as LQKENI.